This TCR beta chain was sequenced for a study of neoadjuvant anti-PD-1 for oral cavity cancer. Overall study context: Patients without progression got a fourth dose around day 43.

Six replicates per PBMC sample, mostly from about 460 ng of genomic DNA. Here immunoSEQ multiplex PCR was the method, and the copy in TCRdb shows in-frame clones only, minus some. The sample records several thousand clones, under 70% being singletons. The CDR3 runs to 15 residues. Germline V CDR1 and CDR2: MNHEY, SMNVEV (reference sequence). Trimming removed 6 bases from V and 3 bases from J, with 17 bases in between. On this clone itself: Its specificity is unknown.

Study-level findings and limits: Higher pretreatment Treg/Th17 ratios tracked higher pretreatment blood clonality.

Documented time point: after neoadjuvant nivolumab, at surgical resection. Analysis of PBMCs was direct, with no culture step. The chain uses TRBV27 and TRBJ1-1; D gene uncertain. Sequences were derived from PBMCs, sampled after nivolumab (anti-PD-1) treatment. The receptor was isolated from a person aged 40-85 years with oral cavity squamous cell carcinoma. CDR3 loop: CASSDGRNSDTEAFF. In nucleotides, the CDR3 is TGTGCCAGCAGCGATGGACGGAACTCGGACACTGAAGCTTTCTTT.